The clone carrying this T cell receptor beta chain was detected many times. Its antigen is not identified. The data derive from a study of tumor and adjacent non-tumor tissue in lung cancer. Study-level findings and limits: Higher tumor TCR diversity was associated with shorter survival. Compared with tumor, normal lung showed significantly lower TCR diversity. Top 100 clones took a larger repertoire share in normal lung.

Trimming took 0 bases from V and 5 from J, leaving 16 bases between them. Germline V CDR1 and CDR2: DFQATT, SNEGSKA (reference sequence). The CDR3 has 15 residues. TCRbeta libraries were built with three rounds of nested PCR, modified from ARM-PCR. One entry per CDR3 protein, called by TCRdb with MiXCR from the multiplex PCR reads. The sample shows over 110,000 distinct CDR3 sequences, approximately 64% of them seen only once. No cell sorting was done before RNA was extracted from the tissue. This clonotype originated in a man in his fifties or sixties with small cell lung cancer. The rearrangement uses TRBV20-1 and TRBJ1-2; D gene ambiguous. Sequenced: lung tumor tissue. As DNA, the CDR3 is TGCAGTGCTAGAGATGAGGTCAGAGCGATATATGGCTACACCTTC. It encodes CSARDEVRAIYGYTF.